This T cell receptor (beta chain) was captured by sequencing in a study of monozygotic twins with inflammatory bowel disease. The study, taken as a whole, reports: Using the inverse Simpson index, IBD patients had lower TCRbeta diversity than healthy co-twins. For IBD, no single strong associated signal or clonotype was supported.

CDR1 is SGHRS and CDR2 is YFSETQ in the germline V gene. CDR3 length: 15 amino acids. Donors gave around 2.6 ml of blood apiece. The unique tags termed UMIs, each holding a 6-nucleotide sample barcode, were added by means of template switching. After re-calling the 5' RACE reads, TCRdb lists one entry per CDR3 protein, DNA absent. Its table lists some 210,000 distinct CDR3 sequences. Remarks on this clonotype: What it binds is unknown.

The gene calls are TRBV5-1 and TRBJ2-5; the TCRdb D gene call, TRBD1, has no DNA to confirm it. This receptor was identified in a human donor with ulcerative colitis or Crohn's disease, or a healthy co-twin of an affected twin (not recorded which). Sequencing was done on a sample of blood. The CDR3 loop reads CASSSGQGSQETQYF.